Shown below are 30 T cell receptor beta chains from a single sample sequenced in a study of T cells after yellow fever vaccination. From the 5' RACE reads, TCRdb called clonotypes with MiXCR, one entry per CDR3 protein. The repertoire consists of 300,000 to 400,000 distinct CDR3 sequences, with approximately 4% occurring once and the leading ten covering 20% to 30%. The sample in question was PBMCs, obtained 5 days after the yellow fever booster vaccination. Receptors were obtained from a man aged 18 to 30 who received the YFV17D yellow fever vaccine.

This chain connects TRBV11-2 to TRBJ1-1; 9 bases are a match to TRBD1. The CDR3 has 16 amino acids. Germline V gene sequence: CDR1 SGHAT, CDR2 FQNNGV. With 5 bases clipped from V and 0 bases from J, the junction kept 7 bases outside the gene matches. This CDR3 reads CASSPGQGTMNTEAFF. DNA for the CDR3: TGTGCCAGCAGCCCTGGACAGGGGACGATGAACACTGAAGCTTTCTTT.

The chain employs TRBV9 and TRBJ2-7, with 7 bases lining up with TRBD1. CDR3 length equals 13 residues. The V gene end was trimmed by 3 bases and the J gene end by 6 bases; junction bases not matched to a gene: 6. From germline, CDR1 is SGDLS and CDR2 YYNGEE. CDR3 sequence: CASSATQGFEQYF. DNA for the CDR3: TGTGCCAGCAGCGCAACACAGGGGTTCGAGCAGTACTTC.

Comments on this clonotype: This may come from a read error, since a much larger clone is one base off. The chain uses TRBV7-6 and TRBJ2-2; D is undetermined. This CDR3 region has 15 residues. Germline V gene lookup returns CDR1 SGHVS and CDR2 FNYEAQ. Trimming cost V 3 bases and J 3 bases, with 11 bases left between them. The CDR3 DNA follows: TGTGCCAGCAGCTTCGACCAGGACCACACCGGGGAGCTGTTTTTT. Its protein is CASSFDQDHTGELFF.

The rearrangement uses TRBV12-5 and TRBJ2-3; D uncertain. Per germline, CDR1 LGHNT and CDR2 FRNRAP. Trimming removed 1 base from V and 4 bases from J, with 9 bases in between. The CDR3 extends over 14 amino acids. CDR3 DNA: TGTGCTAGTGGTTTGGGTGGTCGGGCAGATACGCAGTATTTT. It yields the protein CASGLGGRADTQYF.

The rearrangement uses TRBV5-4 and TRBJ1-5; a weak D match, TRBD1 (6 bases). This CDR3 is 16 amino acids long. V was clipped by 4 bases and J by 2 bases, with 16 bases between them. Germline V lookup: CDR1 SGHNT, CDR2 YYREEE (reference sequence). The CDR3 nucleotides read TGTGCCAGCAGCCTGTGGACAGTTAATGGCAATCAGCCCCAGCATTTT. It is translated as CASSLWTVNGNQPQHF.

This chain joins TRBV5-1 and TRBJ1-5, with 10 positions matching TRBD1. Germline CDR1 reads SGHRS; CDR2 reads YFSETQ. The length of the CDR3 is 15 residues. V trimming: 0 bases; J trimming: 7 bases; junction bases outside the gene matches: 4. DNA of the CDR3: TGCGCCAGCAGCTTGGTAGCGGGACAGGGGCAGCCCCAGCATTTT. It yields the protein CASSLVAGQGQPQHF. Using reference TRBV5-1 and TRBJ1-5 for the parts outside the CDR3, the full variable domain is KAGVTQTPRYLIKTRGQQVTLSCSPISGHRSVSWYQQTPGQGLQFLFEYFSETQRNKGNFPGRFSGRQFSNSRSEMNVSTLELGDSALYLCASSLVAGQGQPQHFGDGTRLSIL.

The chain links TRBV7-2 to TRBJ1-2; unclear D gene. Germline loops: CDR1 SGHTA, CDR2 FQGNSA. This CDR3 has 12 amino acids. Between the trimmed V and J ends, which lost 1 base and 8 bases, there was a span of 8 bases. CDR3 bases: TGTGCCAGCAGCTTAGACCGCGCGGGCTACACCTTC. Its translation: CASSLDRAGYTF.

This clonotype was picked up many times. This rearrangement joins TRBV7-2 to TRBJ2-7; the D is unclear. There are 16 residues in the CDR3. The V and J ends lost 5 bases and 2 bases respectively, with 19 bases between them. From germline, CDR1 is SGHTA and CDR2 FQGNSA. Here the CDR3 reads CASSPTQGGQTYEQYV. In DNA, the CDR3 is TGTGCCAGCAGCCCTACCCAAGGTGGGCAGACCTACGAGCAGTACGTC.

This clonotype was recorded many times. The J gene is TRBJ1-1, the V gene TRBV3-1, with D unresolved. The V end was cut by 4 bases, the J end by 5 bases, with 17 bases between. The CDR3 consists of 15 residues. Germline CDR1 LGHDT, CDR2 YNNKEL (reference sequence). The CDR3 region is CASSLGSGVGTEAFF. In DNA form, the CDR3 reads TGTGCCAGCAGCCTCGGTTCGGGAGTCGGGACTGAAGCTTTCTTT.

This clonotype was observed a few times. The chain employs TRBV20-1 and TRBJ2-7, with D perhaps matching TRBD2 (5 bases). The CDR3 loop spans 13 amino acids. Trimming left V 4 bases short and J 4 bases short, with 14 bases between. Germline V lookup: CDR1 DFQATT, CDR2 SNEGSKA (reference sequence). The CDR3 sequence: CSATLATGYEQYF. The CDR3 DNA sequence: TGCAGTGCTACTCTTGCGACGGGGTACGAGCAGTACTTC.

J is TRBJ1-2 and V is TRBV5-1, with a weak D call TRBD1 (5 bases). The CDR3 has 14 residues. From germline, CDR1 is SGHRS and CDR2 YFSETQ. Trimming shortened V by 4 bases and J by 4 bases, and 14 bases separated the two germline ends. CDR3 nucleotide sequence: TGCGCCAGCAGCCTTGACGCAGGGACCTATGGCTACACCTTC. Its translation is CASSLDAGTYGYTF.

This clonotype has only a few counts. The chain uses TRBV27 and TRBJ2-3; a possible D gene is TRBD2 (6 bases). The CDR3 is 14 residues long. CDR1 is MNHEY and CDR2 is SMNVEV in the germline V gene (reference sequence). V lost 6 bases, J lost 1 base, and 11 bases lay in between. The CDR3 DNA reads TGTGCCAGCAGCGCGGCGGGGCGCACAGATACGCAGTATTTT. Translating gives CASSAAGRTDTQYF.

This clonotype was found a few times. The CDR3 reads CATSEGGQPQHF. In DNA form, the CDR3 reads TGTGCCACCAGTGAGGGAGGACAGCCCCAGCATTTT. The V call is TRBV24-1, the J call TRBJ1-5; D not certain. Germline V CDR1 and CDR2: KGHDR, SFDVKD. Trimming removed 4 bases at V and 7 bases at J, with 7 bases between. The CDR3 has 12 residues.

At least ten counts were recorded for this clonotype. The J gene is TRBJ2-2, the V gene TRBV12-3 or TRBV12-4; a weak D match, TRBD1 (6 bases). With 3 bases removed from V and 6 bases from J, the gap between germline ends came to 8 bases. This CDR3 comprises 13 residues. The CDR3 DNA sequence: TGTGCCAGCAGTTTCCAGGGGTCCGGGGAGCTGTTTTTT. Protein product: CASSFQGSGELFF.

J is TRBJ2-7 and V is TRBV5-1, with D perhaps TRBD1 (6 bases). V was trimmed by 4 bases and J by 5 bases, leaving 10 bases between them. Per germline, CDR1 SGHRS and CDR2 YFSETQ. The CDR3 extends over 12 amino acids. CDR3 loop: CASSRGSNEQYF. The CDR3 DNA is TGCGCCAGCAGCAGGGGGTCCAACGAGCAGTACTTC. Using reference TRBV5-1 and TRBJ2-7 for the parts outside the CDR3, the full variable domain is KAGVTQTPRYLIKTRGQQVTLSCSPISGHRSVSWYQQTPGQGLQFLFEYFSETQRNKGNFPGRFSGRQFSNSRSEMNVSTLELGDSALYLCASSRGSNEQYFGPGTRLTVT.

Many counts were recorded for this clonotype. The chain recombines TRBV14 with TRBJ2-3, with D uncertain. Between the trimmed V and J ends, which lost 1 base and 0 bases, there was a span of 11 bases. This CDR3 has 16 amino acids. Germline CDR1 and CDR2: SGHDN and FVKESK. In DNA, the CDR3 is TGTGCCAGCAGCCAAGGTAGTCGGGCAAGCACAGATACGCAGTATTTT. This gives the protein CASSQGSRASTDTQYF.

The rearrangement uses TRBV10-1 and TRBJ2-3; the D gene is possibly TRBD2 (5 bases). Germline CDR1 and CDR2: WNHNN and SYGVQD (reference sequence). V lost 3 bases, J lost 4 bases, and 14 bases lay in between. The CDR3 sequence is 15 residues long. DNA of the CDR3: TGCGCCAGCAGTGACAGTGACTATGGGGCAGATACGCAGTATTTT. This translates into CASSDSDYGADTQYF.

This clonotype was seen repeatedly, ten times or more. The chain combines TRBV7-2 with TRBJ1-1, with D unresolved. The germline V gene encodes CDR1 SGHTA and CDR2 FQGNSA. V was pared by 4 bases and J by 6 bases, with 12 bases between. The CDR3 extends over 13 amino acids. In nucleotides, the CDR3 is TGTGCCAGCAGCTCTGCAGTTAGGCCTGAAGCTTTCTTT. This gives the protein CASSSAVRPEAFF.

There are a few counts of this clonotype. The chain carries TRBV7-6 and TRBJ2-1; D ambiguous. Germline CDR1 SGHVS, CDR2 FNYEAQ. V was pared by 5 bases and J by 2 bases, with 13 bases between. This CDR3 comprises 15 residues. The CDR3 loop reads CASSPGHNPYNEQFF. The CDR3 bases are TGTGCCAGCAGCCCCGGGCACAACCCCTACAATGAGCAGTTCTTC.

The chain joins TRBV11-2 to TRBJ2-3, with a tentative D call TRBD2 (6 bases). The CDR3 extends over 15 amino acids. Germline V gene data show CDR1 as SGHAT and CDR2 as FQNNGV. The V end lost 4 bases, the J end lost 4 bases, and 15 bases lay between the germline ends. The CDR3 region has the DNA TGTGCCAGCAGCTCAATCACGACTAGGCCAGATACGCAGTATTTT. This translates into CASSSITTRPDTQYF.

Remarks on this clonotype: A read error may explain this, as a much larger clone is one base away. V is TRBV7-2 and J is TRBJ2-5, with 12 bases matching TRBD2. This CDR3 comprises 15 residues. Germline values: CDR1 SGHTA, CDR2 FQGNSA. V lost 5 bases to trimming and J lost 5 bases; unmatched junction nucleotides: 6. The CDR3 DNA follows: TGTGCCAGCAGCGGGTCTAGCGGGGGGGTGGAGACCCAGTACTTC. Its translation is CASSGSSGGVETQYF.

Ten or more counts support this clonotype. The chain recombines TRBV29-1 with TRBJ2-3; 7 bases match TRBD2. The V gene's germline CDR1 is SQVTM and CDR2 ANQGSEA. Trimming at V came to 3 bases and at J to 6 bases, leaving 6 bases not matched to a gene. This CDR3 region has 13 residues. The CDR3 nucleotides are TGCAGCGTTGAGACTAGCTCGGCGGATACGCAGTATTTT. Translating gives CSVETSSADTQYF.

This clonotype was observed a few times. The gene calls are TRBV7-9 and TRBJ1-4; D remains ambiguous. From germline, CDR1 is SEHNR and CDR2 FQNEAQ (reference sequence). The CDR3 has 14 amino acids. V was trimmed by 2 bases and J by 8 bases, leaving 12 bases between them. In DNA form, the CDR3 reads TGTGCCAGCAGCTTAAACTCCCCCCGGGAAAAACTGTTTTTT. It codes for CASSLNSPREKLFF.

The rearrangement links TRBV11-2 to TRBJ2-7; no definite D call. Trimming cost V 3 bases and J 0 bases, with 12 bases left between them. CDR1 and CDR2 from the germline V gene are SGHAT and FQNNGV. The CDR3 totals 15 residues. CDR3 loop: CASSFGVKGSYEQYF. The CDR3 bases are TGTGCCAGCAGCTTTGGCGTTAAAGGCTCCTACGAGCAGTACTTC.

This clonotype appeared many times. The chain combines TRBV20-1 with TRBJ1-6, with TRBD1 identical over 7 bases. Germline loops: CDR1 DFQATT, CDR2 SNEGSKA (reference sequence). V lost 0 bases, J lost 7 bases, and 6 bases stayed unmatched. The CDR3 runs to 15 residues. DNA of the CDR3: TGCAGTGCTAGAGATAGGAGCAGGGGGAATTCACCCCTCCACTTT. Amino acids: CSARDRSRGNSPLHF.

This clonotype was counted between two and nine times. The V gene is TRBV7-2, the J gene TRBJ2-5, with 7 nucleotides matching TRBD2. J was trimmed by 2 bases and V by 4 bases; bases with no gene match: 1. The CDR3 covers 13 residues. The germline V gene encodes CDR1 SGHTA and CDR2 FQGNSA. The CDR3 loop is CASSWGGQETQYF. CDR3 DNA sequence: TGTGCCAGCAGCTGGGGGGGGCAAGAGACCCAGTACTTC.

The V call is TRBV30, the J call TRBJ2-6, with D hard to call. Trimming shortened V by 2 bases and J by 0 bases, and 5 bases separated the two germline ends. Germline V lookup: CDR1 GTSNPN, CDR2 SVGIG (reference sequence). CDR3 size: 14 residues. CDR3 nucleotide sequence: TGTGCCTGGAGTCTAAACTCTGGGGCCAACGTCCTGACTTTC. This encodes CAWSLNSGANVLTF.

This clonotype was counted at least ten times. This rearrangement joins TRBV7-2 to TRBJ2-1; 8 bases align to TRBD1. CDR1 SGHTA and CDR2 FQGNSA come from the germline V gene. J gave up 4 bases and V 0 bases, and 5 bases lay outside the gene matches. The CDR3 contains 16 residues. In nucleotides, the CDR3 is TGTGCCAGCAGCTTAGCGGTGACAGGGGTATACAATGAGCAGTTCTTC. It translates to CASSLAVTGVYNEQFF.

The J gene is TRBJ1-5, the V gene TRBV15, with D perhaps matching TRBD1 (6 bases). The germline V and J ends were trimmed by 4 bases and 6 bases, with 10 bases remaining between them. Germline CDR1 reads LNHNV; CDR2 reads YYDKDF (reference sequence). The CDR3 is 13 amino acids. CDR3 amino acids: CATSTRGIQPQHF. The CDR3 DNA is TGTGCCACCAGCACAAGGGGGATTCAGCCCCAGCATTTT.

This clonotype was detected ten times or more. The chain recombines TRBV11-2 with TRBJ2-3; TRBD2 might be the D (5 bases). The germline V gene has CDR1 SGHAT and CDR2 FQNNGV. V lost 5 bases, J lost 2 bases, and 14 bases lay in between. CDR3 length: 15 residues. CDR3 bases: TGTGCCAGCAGCCGGGGATCCTACATCACAGATACGCAGTATTTT. Its translation is CASSRGSYITDTQYF.